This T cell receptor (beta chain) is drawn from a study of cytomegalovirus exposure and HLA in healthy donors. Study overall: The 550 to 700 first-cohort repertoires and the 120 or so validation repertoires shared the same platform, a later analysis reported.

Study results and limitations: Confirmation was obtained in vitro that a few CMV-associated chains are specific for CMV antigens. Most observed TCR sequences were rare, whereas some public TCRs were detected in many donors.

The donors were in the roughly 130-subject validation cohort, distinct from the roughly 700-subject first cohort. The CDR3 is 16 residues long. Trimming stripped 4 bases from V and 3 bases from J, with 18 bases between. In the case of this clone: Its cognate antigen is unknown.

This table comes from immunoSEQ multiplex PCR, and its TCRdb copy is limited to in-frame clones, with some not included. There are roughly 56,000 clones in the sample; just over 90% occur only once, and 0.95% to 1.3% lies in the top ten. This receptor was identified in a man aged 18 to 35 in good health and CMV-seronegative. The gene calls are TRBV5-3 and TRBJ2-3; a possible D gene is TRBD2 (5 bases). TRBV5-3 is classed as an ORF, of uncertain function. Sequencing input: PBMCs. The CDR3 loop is CARSPRTSGRTDTQYF. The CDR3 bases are TGTGCCAGAAGCCCTCGCACTAGTGGGCGGACAGATACGCAGTATTTT.